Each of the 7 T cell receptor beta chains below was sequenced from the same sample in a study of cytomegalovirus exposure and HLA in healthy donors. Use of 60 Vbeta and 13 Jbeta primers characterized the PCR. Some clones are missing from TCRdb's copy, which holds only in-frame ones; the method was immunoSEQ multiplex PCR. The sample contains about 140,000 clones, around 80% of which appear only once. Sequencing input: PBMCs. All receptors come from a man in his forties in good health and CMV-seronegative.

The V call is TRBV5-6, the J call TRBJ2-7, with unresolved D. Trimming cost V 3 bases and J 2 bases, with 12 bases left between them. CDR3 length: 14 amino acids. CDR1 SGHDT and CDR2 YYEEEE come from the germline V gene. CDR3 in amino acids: CASSSFPSAYEQYF. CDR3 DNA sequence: TGTGCCAGCAGCTCTTTCCCCAGCGCCTACGAGCAGTACTTC.

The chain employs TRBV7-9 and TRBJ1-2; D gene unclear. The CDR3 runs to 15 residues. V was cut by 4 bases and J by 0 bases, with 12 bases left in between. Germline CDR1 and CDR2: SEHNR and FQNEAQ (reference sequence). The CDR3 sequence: CASSSYSQANYGYTF. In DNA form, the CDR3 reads TGTGCCAGCAGCTCTTACTCCCAAGCTAACTATGGCTACACCTTC.

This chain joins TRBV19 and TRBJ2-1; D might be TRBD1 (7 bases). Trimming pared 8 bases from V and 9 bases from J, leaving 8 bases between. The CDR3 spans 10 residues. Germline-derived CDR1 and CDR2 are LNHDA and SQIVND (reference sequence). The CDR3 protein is CASQGGEQFF. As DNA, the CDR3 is TGTGCCAGTCAGGGGGGTGAGCAGTTCTTC.

CDR3: CASSQGQGPYNEQFF. CDR3 nucleotides: TGCGCCAGCAGCCAAGGGCAGGGGCCTTACAATGAGCAGTTCTTC. The chain combines TRBV4-3 with TRBJ2-1; TRBD1 is a possible D gene (6 bases). This CDR3 is 15 amino acids long. Germline V lookup: CDR1 LGHNA, CDR2 YSLEER. V was pared by 1 base and J by 4 bases, with 11 bases between.

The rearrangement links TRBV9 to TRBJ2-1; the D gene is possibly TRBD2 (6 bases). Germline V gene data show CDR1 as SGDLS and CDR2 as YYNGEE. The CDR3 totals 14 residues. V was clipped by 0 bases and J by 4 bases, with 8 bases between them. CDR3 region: CASSVARGYNEQFF. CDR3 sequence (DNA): TGTGCCAGCAGCGTAGCTCGGGGGTACAATGAGCAGTTCTTC.

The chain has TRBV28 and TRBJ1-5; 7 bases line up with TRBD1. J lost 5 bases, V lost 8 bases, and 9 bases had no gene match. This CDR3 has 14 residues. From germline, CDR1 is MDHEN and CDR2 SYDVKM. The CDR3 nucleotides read TGTGCCAGCGGGGCCGCAGGGGGAGATCAGCCCCAGCATTTT. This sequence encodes CASGAAGGDQPQHF.

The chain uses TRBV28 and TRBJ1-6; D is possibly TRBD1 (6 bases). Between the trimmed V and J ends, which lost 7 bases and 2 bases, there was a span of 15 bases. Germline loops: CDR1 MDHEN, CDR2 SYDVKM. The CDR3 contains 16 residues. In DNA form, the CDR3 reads TGTGCCAGCACCAAAGGGGGTGGGCCCTATAATTCACCCCTCCACTTT. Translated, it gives CASTKGGGPYNSPLHF. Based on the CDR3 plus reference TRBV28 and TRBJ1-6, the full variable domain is DVKVTQSSRYLVKRTGEKVFLECVQDMDHENMFWYRQDPGLGLRLIYFSYDVKMKEKGDIPEGYSVSREKKERFSLILESASTNQTSMYLCASTKGGGPYNSPLHFGNGTRLTVT.